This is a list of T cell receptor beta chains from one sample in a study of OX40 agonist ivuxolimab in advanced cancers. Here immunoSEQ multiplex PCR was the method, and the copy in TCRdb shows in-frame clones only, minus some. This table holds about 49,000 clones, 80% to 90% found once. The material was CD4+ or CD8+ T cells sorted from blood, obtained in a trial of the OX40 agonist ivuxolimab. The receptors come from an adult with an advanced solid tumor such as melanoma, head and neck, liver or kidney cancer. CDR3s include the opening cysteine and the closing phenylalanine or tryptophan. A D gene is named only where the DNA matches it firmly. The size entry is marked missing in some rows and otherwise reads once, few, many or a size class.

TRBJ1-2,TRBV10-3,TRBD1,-,CAIRGQGNYGYTF,TGTGCCATCAGAGGACAGGGAAACTATGGCTACACCTTC
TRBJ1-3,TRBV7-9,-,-,CASSLEGSGNTIYF,TGTGCCAGCAGCTTAGAGGGATCTGGAAACACCATATATTTT
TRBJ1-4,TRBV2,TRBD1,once,CASRVGNRGSEKLFF,TGTGCCAGCAGAGTGGGAAACAGGGGTTCCGAAAAACTGTTTTTT
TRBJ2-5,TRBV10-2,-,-,CASSESATLRLLRSTQYF,TGCGCCAGCAGTGAGTCGGCCACACTCAGGCTACTGCGATCGACCCAGTACTTC
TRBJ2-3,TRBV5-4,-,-,CASSSGLQPDTQYF,TGTGCCAGCAGCTCGGGACTTCAACCCGATACGCAGTATTTT
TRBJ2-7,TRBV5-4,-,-,CASSSGPQSYEQYF,TGTGCCAGCAGCTCGGGCCCCCAGTCCTACGAGCAGTACTTC
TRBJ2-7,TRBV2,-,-,CASSEAAYEQYF,TGTGCCAGCAGTGAAGCGGCCTACGAGCAGTACTTC
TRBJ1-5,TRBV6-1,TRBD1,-,CASGRGVNQPQHF,TGTGCCAGCGGCAGGGGGGTCAATCAGCCCCAGCATTTT
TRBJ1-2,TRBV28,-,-,CASSLAYSPGAPSF,TGTGCCAGCAGTTTAGCATATTCACCGGGGGCCCCTTCTTTC
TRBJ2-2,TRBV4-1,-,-,CASSQAPGWGTGELFF,TGCGCCAGCAGCCAAGCGCCAGGGTGGGGTACCGGGGAGCTGTTTTTT
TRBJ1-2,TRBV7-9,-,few,CASSSGPYGYTF,TGTGCCAGCAGCTCGGGACCTTATGGCTACACCTTC
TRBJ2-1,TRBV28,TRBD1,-,CASSFTGVNEQFF,TGTGCCAGCAGTTTCACAGGGGTCAATGAGCAGTTCTTC
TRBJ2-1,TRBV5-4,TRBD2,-,CASSSRRENYNEQFF,TGTGCCAGCAGCTCCAGGCGGGAGAACTACAATGAGCAGTTCTTC
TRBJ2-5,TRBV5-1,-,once,CASSFGGRRETQYF,TGCGCCAGCAGCTTCGGGGGACGAAGGGAGACCCAGTACTTC
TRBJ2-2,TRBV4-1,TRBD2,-,CASSRILELAGISNTGELFF,TGCGCCAGCAGCCGAATTCTCGAGCTAGCGGGAATTTCGAACACCGGGGAGCTGTTTTTT